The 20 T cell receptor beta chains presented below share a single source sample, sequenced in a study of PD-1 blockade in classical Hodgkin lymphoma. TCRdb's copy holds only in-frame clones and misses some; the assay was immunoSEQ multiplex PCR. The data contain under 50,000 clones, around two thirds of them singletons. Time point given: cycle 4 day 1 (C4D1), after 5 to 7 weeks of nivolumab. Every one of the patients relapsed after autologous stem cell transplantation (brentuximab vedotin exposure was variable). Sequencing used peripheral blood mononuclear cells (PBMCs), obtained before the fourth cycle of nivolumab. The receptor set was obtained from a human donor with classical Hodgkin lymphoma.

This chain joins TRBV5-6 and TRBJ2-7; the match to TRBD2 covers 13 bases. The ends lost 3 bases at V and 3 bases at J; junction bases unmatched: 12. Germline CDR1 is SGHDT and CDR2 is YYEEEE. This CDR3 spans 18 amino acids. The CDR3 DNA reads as TGTGCCAGCAGCTGGGGACTAGCGGGGCCCTGGGGCTTCTACGAGCAGTACTTC. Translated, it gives CASSWGLAGPWGFYEQYF.

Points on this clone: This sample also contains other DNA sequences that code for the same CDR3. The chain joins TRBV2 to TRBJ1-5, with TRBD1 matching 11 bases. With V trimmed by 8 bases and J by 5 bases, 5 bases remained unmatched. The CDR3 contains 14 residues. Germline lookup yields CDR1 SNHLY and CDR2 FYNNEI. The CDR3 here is CASSWDRGDQPQHF. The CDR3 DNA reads TGTGCCAGCTCCTGGGACAGGGGGGATCAGCCCCAGCATTTT.

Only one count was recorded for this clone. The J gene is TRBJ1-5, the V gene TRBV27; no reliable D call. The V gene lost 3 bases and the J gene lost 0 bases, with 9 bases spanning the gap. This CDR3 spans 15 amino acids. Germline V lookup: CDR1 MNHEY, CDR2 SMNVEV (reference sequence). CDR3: CASSLEQNSNQPQHF. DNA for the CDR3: TGTGCCAGCAGTTTGGAACAGAATAGCAATCAGCCCCAGCATTTT.

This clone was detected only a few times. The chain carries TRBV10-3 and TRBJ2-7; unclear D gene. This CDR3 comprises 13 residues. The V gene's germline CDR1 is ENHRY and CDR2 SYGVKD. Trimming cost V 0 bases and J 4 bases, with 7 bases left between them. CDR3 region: CAISESGEYEQYF. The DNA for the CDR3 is TGTGCCATCAGTGAGTCCGGAGAATACGAGCAGTACTTC.

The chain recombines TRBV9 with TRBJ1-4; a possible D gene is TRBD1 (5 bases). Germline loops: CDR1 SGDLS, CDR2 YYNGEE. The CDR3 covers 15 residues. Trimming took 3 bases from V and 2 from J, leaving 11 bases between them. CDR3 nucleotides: TGTGCCAGCAGCGCTCAGGGTATGACTAATGAAAAACTGTTTTTT. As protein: CASSAQGMTNEKLFF. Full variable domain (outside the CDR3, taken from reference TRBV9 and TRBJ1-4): DSGVTQTPKHLITATGQRVTLRCSPRSGDLSVYWYQQSLDQGLQFLIQYYNGEERAKGNILERFSAQQFPDLHSELNLSSLELGDSALYFCASSAQGMTNEKLFFGSGTQLSVL.

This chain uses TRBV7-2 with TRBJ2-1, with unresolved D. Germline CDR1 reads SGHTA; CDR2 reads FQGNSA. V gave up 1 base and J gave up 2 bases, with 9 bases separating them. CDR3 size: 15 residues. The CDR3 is CASSLGTKTYNEQFF. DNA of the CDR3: TGTGCCAGCAGCTTAGGGACGAAGACCTACAATGAGCAGTTCTTC.

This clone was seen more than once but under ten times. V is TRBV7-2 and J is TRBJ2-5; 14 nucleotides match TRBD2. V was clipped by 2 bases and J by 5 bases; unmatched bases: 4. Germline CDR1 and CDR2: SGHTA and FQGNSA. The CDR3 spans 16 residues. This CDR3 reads CASSLRTSGGWETQYF. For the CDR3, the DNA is TGTGCCAGCAGCTTAAGGACTAGCGGGGGGTGGGAGACCCAGTACTTC.

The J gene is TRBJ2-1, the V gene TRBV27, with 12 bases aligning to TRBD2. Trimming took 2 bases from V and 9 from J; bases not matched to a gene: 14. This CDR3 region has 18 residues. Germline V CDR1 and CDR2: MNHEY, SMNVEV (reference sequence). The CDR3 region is CASSLIPLTSGGAAEQFF. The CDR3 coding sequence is TGTGCCAGCAGTTTAATCCCCTTGACTAGCGGGGGAGCGGCTGAGCAGTTCTTC.

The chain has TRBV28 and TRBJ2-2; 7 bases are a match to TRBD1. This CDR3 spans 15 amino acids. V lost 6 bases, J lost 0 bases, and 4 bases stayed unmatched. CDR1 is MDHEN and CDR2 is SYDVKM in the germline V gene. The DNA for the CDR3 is TGTGCCAGCAGGTTCGGACAGGCGAACACCGGGGAGCTGTTTTTT. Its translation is CASRFGQANTGELFF.

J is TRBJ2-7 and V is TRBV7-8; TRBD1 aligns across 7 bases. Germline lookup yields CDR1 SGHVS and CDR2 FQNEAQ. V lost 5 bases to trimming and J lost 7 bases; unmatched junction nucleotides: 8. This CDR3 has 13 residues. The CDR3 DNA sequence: TGTGCCAGCAGCCCACCGCAGGGGGTTGAGCAGTACTTC. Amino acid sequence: CASSPPQGVEQYF.

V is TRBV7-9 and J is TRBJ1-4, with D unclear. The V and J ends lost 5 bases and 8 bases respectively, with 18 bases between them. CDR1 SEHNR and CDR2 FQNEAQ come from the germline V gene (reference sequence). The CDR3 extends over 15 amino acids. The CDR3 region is CASSHLRREIEKLFF. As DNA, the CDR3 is TGTGCCAGCAGCCATTTGAGGAGGGAGATCGAAAAACTGTTTTTT.

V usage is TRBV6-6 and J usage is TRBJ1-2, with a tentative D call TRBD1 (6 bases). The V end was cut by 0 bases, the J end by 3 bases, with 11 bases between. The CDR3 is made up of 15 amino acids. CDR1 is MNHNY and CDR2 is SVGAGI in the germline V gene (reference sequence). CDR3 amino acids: CASSYSDRPHYGYTF. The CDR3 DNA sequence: TGTGCCAGCAGTTACTCTGACAGGCCCCACTATGGCTACACCTTC.

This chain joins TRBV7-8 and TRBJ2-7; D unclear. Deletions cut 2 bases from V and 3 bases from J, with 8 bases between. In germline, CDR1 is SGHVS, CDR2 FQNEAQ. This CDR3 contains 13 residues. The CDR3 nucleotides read TGTGCCAGCAGCTTATCTAATGACTACGAGCAGTACTTC. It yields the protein CASSLSNDYEQYF.

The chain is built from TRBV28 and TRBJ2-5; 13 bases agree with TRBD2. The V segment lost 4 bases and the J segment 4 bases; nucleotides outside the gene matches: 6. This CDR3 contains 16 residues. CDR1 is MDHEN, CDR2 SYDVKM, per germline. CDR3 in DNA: TGTGCCAGCAGTTACGACGGACTAGCGGGAGCAGAGACCCAGTACTTC. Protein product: CASSYDGLAGAETQYF.

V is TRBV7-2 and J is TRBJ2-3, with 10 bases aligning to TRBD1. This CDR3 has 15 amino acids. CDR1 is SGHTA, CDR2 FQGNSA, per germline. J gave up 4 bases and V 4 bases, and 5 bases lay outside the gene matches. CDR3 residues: CASSSRDRGPDTQYF. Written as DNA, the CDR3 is TGTGCCAGCAGCTCCCGGGACAGGGGCCCAGATACGCAGTATTTT.

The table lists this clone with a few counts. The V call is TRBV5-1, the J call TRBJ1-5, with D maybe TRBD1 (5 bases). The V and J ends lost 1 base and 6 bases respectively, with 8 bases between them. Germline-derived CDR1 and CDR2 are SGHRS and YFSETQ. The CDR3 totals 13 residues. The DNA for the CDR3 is TGCGCCAGCAGCTTGTCGGGGGTTCAGCCCCAGCATTTT. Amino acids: CASSLSGVQPQHF.

The CDR3 loop reads CASSLGTLGAYEQYF. CDR3 nucleotide sequence: TGTGCCAGCAGCTTGGGGACGCTGGGCGCCTACGAGCAGTACTTC. V and J are TRBV5-4 and TRBJ2-7; D unclear. V was pared by 0 bases and J by 2 bases, with 12 bases between. The CDR3 runs to 15 residues. Germline-derived CDR1 and CDR2 are SGHNT and YYREEE (reference sequence). Complete variable domain (other parts from reference TRBV5-4 and TRBJ2-7): ETGVTQSPTHLIKTRGQQVTLRCSSQSGHNTVSWYQQALGQGPQFIFQYYREEENGRGNFPPRFSGLQFPNYSSELNVNALELDDSALYLCASSLGTLGAYEQYFGPGTRLTVT.

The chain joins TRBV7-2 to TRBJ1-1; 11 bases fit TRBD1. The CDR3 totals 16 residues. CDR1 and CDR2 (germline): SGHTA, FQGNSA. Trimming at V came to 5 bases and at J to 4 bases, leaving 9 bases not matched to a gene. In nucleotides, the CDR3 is TGTGCCAGCAGCATCCGCGGGACAGGGGGGGCCACTGAAGCTTTCTTT. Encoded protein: CASSIRGTGGATEAFF.

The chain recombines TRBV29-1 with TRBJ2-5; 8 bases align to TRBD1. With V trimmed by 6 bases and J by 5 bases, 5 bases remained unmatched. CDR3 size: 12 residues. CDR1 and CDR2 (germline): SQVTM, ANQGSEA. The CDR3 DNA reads TGCAGCGTCGTCACAGGGGGTGAGACCCAGTACTTC. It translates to CSVVTGGETQYF.

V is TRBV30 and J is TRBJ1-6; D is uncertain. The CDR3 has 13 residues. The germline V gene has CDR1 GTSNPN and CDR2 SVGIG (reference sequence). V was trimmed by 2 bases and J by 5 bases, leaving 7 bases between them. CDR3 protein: CAWSLSDNSPLHF. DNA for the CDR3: TGTGCCTGGAGTCTGTCAGATAATTCACCCCTCCACTTT.